Following are 21 T cell receptor beta chains from one sample sequenced in a study of beta chain features in type 1 diabetes. Expressed TCRB transcripts were sequenced, since all the RNA that had been isolated was reverse transcribed. Generated by immunoSEQ multiplex PCR, the TCRdb table keeps only in-frame clones and is missing some. The data show 900,000 or so clones, roughly 16% seen once. The source material was naive CD4+ T cells from blood. The receptor source for this set is a young woman in good health.

This clone was observed a few times. V and J are TRBV5-4 and TRBJ2-4; the D is unclear. With 2 bases removed from V and 0 bases from J, the gap between germline ends came to 12 bases. This CDR3 contains 16 residues. Germline CDR1 reads SGHNT; CDR2 reads YYREEE (reference sequence). The CDR3 sequence: CASSLTLDLAKNIQYF. The CDR3 nucleotides are TGTGCCAGCAGCTTAACCCTCGACCTAGCCAAAAACATTCAGTACTTC.

In DNA form, the CDR3 reads TGTGCCAGCAGAGGGCTAGCGGGCAGCACAGATACGCAGTATTTT. It codes for CASRGLAGSTDTQYF. The chain is built from TRBV5-6 and TRBJ2-3, with 8 bases that match TRBD2. Trimming took 5 bases from V and 0 from J; bases not matched to a gene: 5. Germline CDR1 is SGHDT and CDR2 is YYEEEE. The length of the CDR3 is 15 residues.

The chain links TRBV19 to TRBJ2-3; the D gene is possibly TRBD1 (6 bases). The CDR3 loop spans 13 amino acids. The V and J ends lost 7 bases and 2 bases respectively, with 10 bases between them. Per germline, CDR1 LNHDA and CDR2 SQIVND (reference sequence). This CDR3 reads CASTGQNTDTQYF. For the CDR3, the DNA is TGTGCCAGTACCGGACAGAACACAGATACGCAGTATTTT.

The chain is built from TRBV5-1 and TRBJ2-5, with D maybe TRBD2 (7 bases). CDR1 is SGHRS, CDR2 YFSETQ, per germline. The CDR3 is 14 amino acids. The V gene lost 5 bases and the J gene lost 5 bases, with 16 bases spanning the gap. The chain's CDR3 is CASSSWGGSETQYF. For the CDR3, the DNA is TGCGCCAGCAGTTCTTGGGGGGGCTCCGAGACCCAGTACTTC. Looking up the rest from reference TRBV5-1 and TRBJ2-5 gives the full variable domain: KAGVTQTPRYLIKTRGQQVTLSCSPISGHRSVSWYQQTPGQGLQFLFEYFSETQRNKGNFPGRFSGRQFSNSRSEMNVSTLELGDSALYLCASSSWGGSETQYFGPGTRLLVL.

As to this clone: The same CDR3 is also encoded by other DNA sequences in this sample. The chain uses TRBV28 and TRBJ2-1, with 8 positions matching TRBD2. Germline values: CDR1 MDHEN, CDR2 SYDVKM. The CDR3 is 14 amino acids. Trimming cost V 2 bases and J 4 bases; bases outside gene matches: 1. The CDR3 DNA sequence: TGTGCCAGCAGTTTAAGCGGGAGTTACAATGAGCAGTTCTTC. Amino acid sequence: CASSLSGSYNEQFF.

The rearrangement joins TRBV20-1 to TRBJ1-3, with D unresolved. The V end was cut by 4 bases, the J end by 2 bases, with 3 bases between. The CDR3 has 11 residues. The V gene's germline CDR1 is DFQATT and CDR2 SNEGSKA (reference sequence). Here the CDR3 DNA reads TGCAGTGCTAAGACTGGAAACACCATATATTTT. It codes for CSAKTGNTIYF.

This clone was counted only a few times. The chain is built from TRBV9 and TRBJ2-1; 7 positions match TRBD1. This CDR3 is built from 13 residues. From germline, CDR1 is SGDLS and CDR2 YYNGEE. V shed 4 bases and J 6 bases; nucleotides not matched to a gene: 4. CDR3 region: CASSIQGSNEQFF. In DNA form, the CDR3 reads TGTGCCAGCAGCATACAGGGGAGCAATGAGCAGTTCTTC.

This clone was found many times. The chain is built from TRBV6-6 and TRBJ2-1; D perhaps matches TRBD2 (5 bases). This CDR3 contains 14 residues. The V and J ends lost 1 base and 7 bases respectively, with 11 bases between them. CDR1 MNHNY and CDR2 SVGAGI come from the germline V gene (reference sequence). CDR3 sequence reads: CASSYWTRDNEQFF. CDR3 nucleotide sequence: TGTGCCAGCAGTTACTGGACTCGGGATAATGAGCAGTTCTTC.

This clone was seen only a few times. This chain uses TRBV9 with TRBJ2-1; tentative D call: TRBD1 (6 bases). The CDR3 is made up of 17 amino acids. CDR1 is SGDLS and CDR2 is YYNGEE in the germline V gene. The V end was cut by 0 bases, the J end by 0 bases, with 13 bases between. The CDR3 is CASSVGVRGSSYNEQFF. The CDR3 nucleotides read TGTGCCAGCAGCGTAGGGGTAAGGGGGAGCTCCTACAATGAGCAGTTCTTC.

The gene calls are TRBV28 and TRBJ2-7; tentatively, D is TRBD1 (6 bases). Trimming cost V 3 bases and J 6 bases, with 15 bases left between them. The CDR3 has 14 residues. Germline V CDR1 and CDR2: MDHEN, SYDVKM. CDR3 nucleotide sequence: TGTGCCAGCAGTTTGAACAGGGCCAGCGGCGAGCAGTACTTC. This encodes CASSLNRASGEQYF.

This clone has just a few counts. V and J are TRBV4-3 and TRBJ2-7, with D uncertain. This CDR3 contains 14 residues. Trimming removed 0 bases from V and 1 base from J, with 7 bases in between. The germline V gene has CDR1 LGHNA and CDR2 YSLEER. DNA for the CDR3: TGCGCCAGCAGCCAAGAGTTCCCTTCCTACGAGCAGTACTTC. Amino acids: CASSQEFPSYEQYF.

Only a few counts were recorded for this clone. The CDR3 nucleotides read TGCAGTGTCATCCGGGGCCAAGAGACCCAGTACTTC. This sequence encodes CSVIRGQETQYF. The V gene is TRBV29-1, the J gene TRBJ2-5; tentatively, D is TRBD2 (5 bases). Germline V gene data show CDR1 as SQVTM and CDR2 as ANQGSEA. The CDR3 is 12 residues long.

This clone showed up just a few times. This chain connects TRBV18 to TRBJ1-1; D not resolved. Germline values: CDR1 KGHSH, CDR2 LQKENI. The CDR3 extends over 14 amino acids. Trimming took 4 bases from V and 1 from J, leaving 10 bases between them. CDR3 in amino acids: CASSRVQRNTEAFF. CDR3 coding DNA: TGTGCCAGCTCACGAGTACAGAGGAACACTGAAGCTTTCTTT.

V usage is TRBV28 and J usage is TRBJ2-3; D gene uncertain. This CDR3 is built from 12 residues. Looked up from germline, CDR1 is MDHEN and CDR2 is SYDVKM. Between the trimmed V and J ends, which lost 5 bases and 6 bases, there was a span of 9 bases. DNA of the CDR3: TGTGCCAGCAGTCAAGGGTTTGATACGCAGTATTTT. Residues: CASSQGFDTQYF.

There are a few counts of this clone. The chain couples TRBV11-2 to TRBJ2-3, with TRBD2 as a possible D gene (6 bases). The V gene lost 4 bases and the J gene lost 5 bases, with 13 bases spanning the gap. Germline CDR1 is SGHAT and CDR2 is FQNNGV. CDR3 size: 14 residues. In nucleotides, the CDR3 is TGTGCCAGCAGCTCTATCCCAGCGGGAGATACGCAGTATTTT. It is translated as CASSSIPAGDTQYF.

V and J are TRBV5-4 and TRBJ2-1, with D possibly TRBD2 on 5 matching bases. This CDR3 contains 15 residues. Trimming cost V 0 bases and J 3 bases, with 10 bases left between them. Germline V CDR1 and CDR2: SGHNT, YYREEE (reference sequence). For the CDR3, the DNA is TGTGCCAGCAGCTTGGGAGCGGAGATCTACAATGAGCAGTTCTTC. Translation gives CASSLGAEIYNEQFF.

Remarks on this clone: Within the sample, other DNA sequences also encode this same CDR3. The gene calls are TRBV7-2 and TRBJ1-1, with D tentatively TRBD1 (6 bases). In germline, CDR1 is SGHTA, CDR2 FQGNSA. The CDR3 totals 14 residues. Deletions cut 2 bases from V and 2 bases from J, with 9 bases between. The CDR3 DNA is TGTGCCAGCAGCTTAACAGGGCCTAACACTGAAGCTTTCTTT. Its protein is CASSLTGPNTEAFF.

The gene calls are TRBV28 and TRBJ1-2, with 8 bases matching TRBD1. J gave up 4 bases and V 5 bases, and 15 bases lay outside the gene matches. This CDR3 has 17 residues. From germline, CDR1 is MDHEN and CDR2 SYDVKM. This CDR3 reads CASSHGRQGKKSYGYTF. The CDR3 DNA follows: TGTGCCAGCAGTCACGGAAGACAGGGGAAAAAGTCCTATGGCTACACCTTC.

This clone has more than one count but fewer than ten. The chain is built from TRBV7-2 and TRBJ2-5; D is perhaps TRBD2 (6 bases). CDR1 and CDR2 from the germline V gene are SGHTA and FQGNSA. The CDR3 extends over 18 amino acids. Trimming pared 5 bases from V and 5 bases from J, leaving 27 bases between. The CDR3 coding sequence is TGTGCCAGCAGCATCCAGGCGCAGCGGGCCATAAACCCGGAGACCCAGTACTTC. Amino acids: CASSIQAQRAINPETQYF.

V and J are TRBV15 and TRBJ1-4; the D is unclear. The CDR3 spans 15 residues. With 0 bases removed from V and 7 bases from J, the gap between germline ends came to 12 bases. CDR1 is LNHNV, CDR2 YYDKDF, per germline (reference sequence). DNA for the CDR3: TGTGCCACCAGCAGAGAGGGCGGGGATGGTGAAAAACTGTTTTTT. It yields the protein CATSREGGDGEKLFF.

This clone occurred a few times. The V call is TRBV2, the J call TRBJ2-5, with D perhaps assigned TRBD1 or TRBD2 (5 bases each). Germline CDR1 and CDR2: SNHLY and FYNNEI. The V end was cut by 4 bases, the J end by 9 bases, with 12 bases between. The CDR3 sequence is 12 residues long. CDR3 amino acids: CASSGRAGAQYF. CDR3 nucleotides: TGTGCCAGCAGTGGCAGGGCCGGGGCCCAGTACTTC.